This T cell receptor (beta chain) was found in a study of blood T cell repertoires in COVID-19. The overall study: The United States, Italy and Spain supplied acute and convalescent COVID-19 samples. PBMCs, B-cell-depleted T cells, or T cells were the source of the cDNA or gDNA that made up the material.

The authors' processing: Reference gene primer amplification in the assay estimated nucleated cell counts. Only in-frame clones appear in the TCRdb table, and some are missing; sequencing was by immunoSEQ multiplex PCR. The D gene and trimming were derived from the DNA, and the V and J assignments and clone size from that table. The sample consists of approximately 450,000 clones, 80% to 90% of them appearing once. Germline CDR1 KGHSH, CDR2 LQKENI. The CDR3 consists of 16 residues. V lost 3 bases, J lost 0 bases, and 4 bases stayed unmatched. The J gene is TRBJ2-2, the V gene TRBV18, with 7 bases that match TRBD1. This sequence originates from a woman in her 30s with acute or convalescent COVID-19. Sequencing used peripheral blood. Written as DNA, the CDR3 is TGTGCCAGCTCACCCCCAGACAGGGCGAACACCGGGGAGCTGTTTTTT. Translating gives CASSPPDRANTGELFF.